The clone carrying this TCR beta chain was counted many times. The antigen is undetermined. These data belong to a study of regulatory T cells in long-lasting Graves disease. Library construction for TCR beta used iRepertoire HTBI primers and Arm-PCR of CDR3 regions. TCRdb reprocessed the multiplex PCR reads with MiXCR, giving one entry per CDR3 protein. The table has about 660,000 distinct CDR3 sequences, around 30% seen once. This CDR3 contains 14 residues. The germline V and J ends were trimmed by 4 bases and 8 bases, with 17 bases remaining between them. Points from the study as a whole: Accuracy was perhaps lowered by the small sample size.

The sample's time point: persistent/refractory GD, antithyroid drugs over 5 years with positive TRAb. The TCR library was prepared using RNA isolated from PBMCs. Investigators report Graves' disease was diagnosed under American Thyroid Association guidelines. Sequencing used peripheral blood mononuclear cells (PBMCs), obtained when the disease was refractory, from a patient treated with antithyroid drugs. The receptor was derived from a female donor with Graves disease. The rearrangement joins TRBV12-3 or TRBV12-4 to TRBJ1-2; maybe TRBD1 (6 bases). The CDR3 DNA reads TGTGCCAGCAGTTCCTCCACAGGGCGCGGGGGCTACACCTTC. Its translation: CASSSSTGRGGYTF.